This T cell receptor (beta chain) was identified during a study of CD4 T cells in relation to SARS-CoV-2 and coronaviruses. Study-level information: ViraFEST: approximately eleven-day antigen culture of PBMCs, then TCR beta CDR3 sequencing.

Before the COVID-19 pandemic, during about 2011-2019, CD4+ T cells were taken from unexposed donors. After approximately ten days of culture, CD4+ T cells were isolated. Unexposed-donor CD4+ T cells were probed with SARS-CoV-2 S/N and four cold-coronavirus spikes, cells permitting. Cultures held two million PBMCs per well with roughly 10 IU/ml IL-2. As regards this clone: Its antigen remains unknown.

Libraries were prepared by immunoSEQ multiplex PCR; TCRdb keeps only in-frame clonotypes and omits some of them. The sample carries 19,000 or so clones, around 73% recorded once. The V and J ends lost 7 bases and 2 bases, in that order; junction bases with no gene match: 6. The CDR3 consists of 14 residues. CDR1 and CDR2 (germline): MNHEY, SVGAGI. This TCR derives from a human donor in good health. Sequencing used CD4+ T cells from PBMCs, cultured in vitro. This rearrangement joins TRBV6-5 to TRBJ2-5; 8 nucleotides line up with TRBD1. The CDR3 DNA reads as TGTGCCAGCAACAGAGACAGGGGACAAGAGACCCAGTACTTC. As protein: CASNRDRGQETQYF.